The 21 T cell receptor beta chains below were found in one sample sequenced in a study of blood T cell repertoires in COVID-19. Generated by immunoSEQ multiplex PCR, the TCRdb table keeps only in-frame clones and is missing some. The data hold roughly 430,000 clones, with 70% to 90% observed a single time. Sequencing was carried out using PBMCs or T cells enriched from blood (not recorded which). The receptors derive from a woman aged 18-30 years who had been exposed to COVID-19.

CDR3 in amino acids: CASSRENLSGNTIYF. Here the CDR3 DNA reads TGTGCCAGCAGTAGAGAGAATCTCTCTGGAAACACCATATATTTT. The V and J genes are TRBV6-5 and TRBJ1-3; D is unclear. The CDR3 has 15 amino acids. Germline-derived CDR1 and CDR2 are MNHEY and SVGAGI. The ends were cut back, 5 bases at V and 0 bases at J, with 11 bases in the middle.

The chain couples TRBV5-4 to TRBJ2-7; D is possibly TRBD2 (5 bases). The germline V gene encodes CDR1 SGHNT and CDR2 YYREEE (reference sequence). Between the trimmed V and J ends, which lost 0 bases and 3 bases, there was a span of 10 bases. The length of the CDR3 is 14 residues. CDR3 bases: TGTGCCAGCAGCTTGGGAGGGCTCCTCTACGAGCAGTACTTC. It encodes CASSLGGLLYEQYF.

The chain links TRBV7-2 to TRBJ2-1; D possibly corresponds to TRBD1 (6 bases). Germline CDR1 and CDR2: SGHTA and FQGNSA. V lost 2 bases and J lost 4, with 9 bases in between. The CDR3 consists of 14 residues. The CDR3 sequence is CASSLRTGYNEQFF. DNA of the CDR3: TGTGCCAGCAGCTTACGTACAGGGTACAATGAGCAGTTCTTC.

This clone was found a few times. This rearrangement joins TRBV7-2 to TRBJ1-5, with D perhaps TRBD1 (6 bases). CDR1 SGHTA and CDR2 FQGNSA come from the germline V gene. The CDR3 is made up of 15 amino acids. V was pared by 4 bases and J by 4 bases, with 14 bases between. CDR3 residues: CASSWDIRTNQPQHF. The CDR3 nucleotides are TGTGCCAGCAGCTGGGACATAAGAACTAATCAGCCCCAGCATTTT.

This clone showed up just a few times. This chain uses TRBV30 with TRBJ1-5, with D possibly being TRBD1 (5 bases). Trimming cost V 2 bases and J 2 bases, with 16 bases left between them. Germline V gene sequence: CDR1 GTSNPN, CDR2 SVGIG (reference sequence). The CDR3 is 16 amino acids. The CDR3 DNA reads TGTGCCTGGAGTAGTCTGGGGCGGGGCGGCAATCAGCCCCAGCATTTT. Encoded protein: CAWSSLGRGGNQPQHF.

The genes are TRBV7-9 and TRBJ2-3, with 7 bases matching TRBD1. Trimming cost V 1 base and J 10 bases; bases outside gene matches: 2. This CDR3 contains 12 residues. Per germline, CDR1 SEHNR and CDR2 FQNEAQ (reference sequence). In DNA form, the CDR3 reads TGTGCCAGCAGCTTAGGACAGGGAGCGCAGTATTTT. Translation: CASSLGQGAQYF.

The chain recombines TRBV4-1 with TRBJ2-7; possibly TRBD2 for D (5 bases). The CDR3 extends over 13 amino acids. V lost 1 base and J lost 6, with 10 bases in between. Germline assignment: CDR1 MGHRA and CDR2 YSYEKL. The CDR3 is CASSQVGSVEQYF. CDR3 coding DNA: TGCGCCAGCAGCCAAGTGGGGAGTGTCGAGCAGTACTTC.

The chain links TRBV11-2 to TRBJ1-6, with TRBD1 identical over 10 bases. CDR1 and CDR2 from the germline V gene are SGHAT and FQNNGV. The CDR3 is 15 residues long. J was trimmed by 8 bases and V by 1 base; bases with no gene match: 2. This CDR3 reads CASSLGTGGHSPLHF. The DNA of the CDR3 is TGTGCCAGCAGCTTAGGGACAGGGGGACATTCACCCCTCCACTTT.

The rearrangement uses TRBV30 and TRBJ2-3; TRBD2 agrees at 7 bases. The V gene's germline CDR1 is GTSNPN and CDR2 SVGIG (reference sequence). After removal of 4 bases from V and 0 bases from J, the junction contained 4 bases not matched to a gene. The CDR3 loop spans 14 amino acids. The CDR3 is CAWNHGGSTDTQYF. CDR3 nucleotide sequence: TGTGCCTGGAACCACGGGGGGAGCACAGATACGCAGTATTTT.

The chain recombines TRBV10-2 with TRBJ1-1, with 7 bases fitting TRBD1. The ends lost 6 bases at V and 2 bases at J; junction bases unmatched: 3. CDR3 size: 13 residues. Germline V gene data show CDR1 as WSHSY and CDR2 as SAAADI. The CDR3 nucleotides are TGCGCCAGCAGCCGGGACAGCAACACTGAAGCTTTCTTT. Protein: CASSRDSNTEAFF.

This clone came up once. The chain couples TRBV18 to TRBJ2-7, with 12 bases that match TRBD2. Germline lookup yields CDR1 KGHSH and CDR2 LQKENI. The ends lost 9 bases at V and 0 bases at J; junction bases unmatched: 6. The CDR3 has 15 residues. The CDR3 bases are TGTGCCAGTTTGGGACTAGCGGGCTCCTCCTACGAGCAGTACTTC. Its protein product is CASLGLAGSSYEQYF.

This chain connects TRBV9 to TRBJ2-5; 16 nucleotides line up with TRBD2. V shed 4 bases, J shed 4 bases, and the junction held 7 bases outside the gene matches. Germline CDR1 and CDR2: SGDLS and YYNGEE. This CDR3 comprises 17 residues. CDR3 region: CASSSGTSGGAGETQYF. CDR3 DNA sequence: TGTGCCAGCAGCTCTGGGACTAGCGGGGGGGCCGGAGAGACCCAGTACTTC.

The V gene is TRBV3-1 (or the pseudogene TRBV3-2), the J gene TRBJ2-5; 14 bases line up with TRBD2. Looked up from germline, CDR1 is LGHDT and CDR2 is YNNKEL (reference sequence). The CDR3 contains 16 residues. The J segment lost 4 bases and the V segment lost 6 bases, leaving 7 bases of the junction unmatched. CDR3 bases: TGTGCCAGCAGTCGACTAGCGGGGGGGCTATCAGAGACCCAGTACTTC. Residues: CASSRLAGGLSETQYF.

This clone occurred once. This rearrangement joins TRBV6-6 to TRBJ2-7; 7 bases are shared with TRBD2. CDR1 MNHNY and CDR2 SVGAGI come from the germline V gene (reference sequence). The CDR3 consists of 14 residues. V lost 0 bases, J lost 3 bases, and 2 bases stayed unmatched. This chain's CDR3 is CASSYSGGFYEQYF. CDR3 in DNA: TGTGCCAGCAGTTACTCGGGGGGGTTCTACGAGCAGTACTTC.

The chain carries TRBV27 and TRBJ2-3, with a possible D match to TRBD2 (6 bases). V gave up 2 bases and J gave up 3 bases, with 9 bases separating them. The CDR3 covers 14 residues. Germline V CDR1 and CDR2: MNHEY, SMNVEV (reference sequence). The CDR3 loop is CASSLVAGTDTQYF. CDR3 nucleotides: TGTGCCAGCAGTTTAGTCGCGGGAACAGATACGCAGTATTTT.

This sequence joins TRBV5-1 and TRBJ2-7; TRBD2 agrees at 7 bases. Looked up from germline, CDR1 is SGHRS and CDR2 is YFSETQ. Germline trimming cut 5 bases from V and 0 bases from J; bases unmatched to any gene: 8. This CDR3 spans 15 amino acids. The DNA for the CDR3 is TGCGCCAGCAGTCTTAGCGGGCAAAGCTCCTACGAGCAGTACTTC. Its translation: CASSLSGQSSYEQYF.

The chain recombines TRBV19 with TRBJ2-7; 9 bases agree with TRBD1. V was clipped by 10 bases and J by 1 base; unmatched bases: 11. The CDR3 has 15 residues. Germline V gene lookup returns CDR1 LNHDA and CDR2 SQIVND (reference sequence). The CDR3 here is CATMGTGTGSYEQYF. In DNA form, the CDR3 reads TGTGCCACTATGGGAACCGGGACAGGGTCCTACGAGCAGTACTTC.

The V call is TRBV27, the J call TRBJ2-7, with TRBD2 matching 12 bases. Germline V lookup: CDR1 MNHEY, CDR2 SMNVEV (reference sequence). J lost 2 bases, V lost 3 bases, and 8 bases had no gene match. The CDR3 length is 17 residues. The CDR3 reads CASSFQHGLAGTYEQYF. The CDR3 region has the DNA TGTGCCAGCAGTTTCCAACACGGACTAGCGGGAACCTACGAGCAGTACTTC.

The chain has TRBV19 and TRBJ2-7; D is possibly TRBD1 (6 bases). The CDR3 has 15 residues. Germline V gene data show CDR1 as LNHDA and CDR2 as SQIVND (reference sequence). V was shortened by 3 bases and J by 7 bases, with 19 bases between the two germline ends. DNA of the CDR3: TGTGCCAGTAGTATCCCCGACAGACCCAGGGGTGAGCAGTACTTC. Translation gives CASSIPDRPRGEQYF.

The CDR3 bases are TGTGCCAGCAGTTACAGGGGGTACGACTATGGCTACACCTTC. This translates into CASSYRGYDYGYTF. V is TRBV6-5 and J is TRBJ1-2; D may be TRBD1 (6 bases). The CDR3 is 14 amino acids. Trimming took 2 bases from V and 3 from J, leaving 10 bases between them. The germline gives CDR1 MNHEY, CDR2 SVGAGI.

The chain uses TRBV19 and TRBJ2-1; perhaps TRBD1 as D (5 bases). V lost 6 bases and J 3 bases, leaving 15 bases between the germline ends. Germline V lookup: CDR1 LNHDA, CDR2 SQIVND (reference sequence). The CDR3 is 15 amino acids. The CDR3 nucleotides read TGTGCCAGTAGCAGAACCCATAGGGGCTACAATGAGCAGTTCTTC. Translated, it gives CASSRTHRGYNEQFF.